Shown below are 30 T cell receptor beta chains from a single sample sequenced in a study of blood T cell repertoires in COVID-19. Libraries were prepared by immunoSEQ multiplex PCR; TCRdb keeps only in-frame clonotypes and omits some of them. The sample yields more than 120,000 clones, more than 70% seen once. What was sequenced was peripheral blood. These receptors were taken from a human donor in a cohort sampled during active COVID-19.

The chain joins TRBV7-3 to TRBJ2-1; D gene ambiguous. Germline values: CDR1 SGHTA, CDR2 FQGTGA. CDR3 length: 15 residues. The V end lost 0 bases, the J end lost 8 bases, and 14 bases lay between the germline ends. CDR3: CASSLTSPGWDEQFF. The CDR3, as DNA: TGTGCCAGCAGCTTAACGTCTCCGGGTTGGGATGAGCAGTTCTTC.

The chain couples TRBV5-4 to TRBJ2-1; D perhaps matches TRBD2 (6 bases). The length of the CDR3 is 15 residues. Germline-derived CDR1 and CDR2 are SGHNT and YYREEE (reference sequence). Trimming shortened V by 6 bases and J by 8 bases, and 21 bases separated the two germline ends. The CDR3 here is CASIGTPKALDEQFF. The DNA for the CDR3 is TGTGCCAGCATCGGGACTCCTAAGGCTCTCGATGAGCAGTTCTTC.

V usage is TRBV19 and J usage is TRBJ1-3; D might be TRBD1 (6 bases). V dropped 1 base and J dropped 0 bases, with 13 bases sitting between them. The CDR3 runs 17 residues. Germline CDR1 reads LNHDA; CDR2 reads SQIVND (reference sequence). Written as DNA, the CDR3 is TGTGCCAGTAGTATAGGAACAGGGCCGAGCTCTGGAAACACCATATATTTT. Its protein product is CASSIGTGPSSGNTIYF.

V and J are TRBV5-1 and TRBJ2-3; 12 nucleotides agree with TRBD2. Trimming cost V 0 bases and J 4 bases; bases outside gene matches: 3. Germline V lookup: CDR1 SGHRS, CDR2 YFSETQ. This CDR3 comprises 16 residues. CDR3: CASSLASGGAADTQYF. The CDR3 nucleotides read TGCGCCAGCAGCTTGGCTAGCGGGGGGGCGGCAGATACGCAGTATTTT. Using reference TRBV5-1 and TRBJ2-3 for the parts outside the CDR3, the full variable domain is KAGVTQTPRYLIKTRGQQVTLSCSPISGHRSVSWYQQTPGQGLQFLFEYFSETQRNKGNFPGRFSGRQFSNSRSEMNVSTLELGDSALYLCASSLASGGAADTQYFGPGTRLTVL.

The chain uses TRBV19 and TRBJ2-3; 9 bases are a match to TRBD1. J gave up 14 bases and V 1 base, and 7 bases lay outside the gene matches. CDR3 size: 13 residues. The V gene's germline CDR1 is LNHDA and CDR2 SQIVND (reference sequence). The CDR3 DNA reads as TGTGCCAGTAGTATAGTTGACAGGGGGGTGAGGTATTTT. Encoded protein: CASSIVDRGVRYF.

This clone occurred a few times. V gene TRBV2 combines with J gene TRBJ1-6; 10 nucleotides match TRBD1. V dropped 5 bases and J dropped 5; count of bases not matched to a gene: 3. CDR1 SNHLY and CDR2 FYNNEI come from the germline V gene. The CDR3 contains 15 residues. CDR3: CASSPGTGDNSPLHF. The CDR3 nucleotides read TGTGCCAGCAGTCCCGGGACAGGGGATAATTCACCCCTCCACTTT.

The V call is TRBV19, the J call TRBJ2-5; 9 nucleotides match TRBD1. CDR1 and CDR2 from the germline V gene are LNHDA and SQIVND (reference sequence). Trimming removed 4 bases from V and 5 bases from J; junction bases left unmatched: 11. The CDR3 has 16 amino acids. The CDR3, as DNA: TGTGCCAGTAGTACCCGTCGGACAGGGGAGGGGGAGACCCAGTACTTC. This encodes CASSTRRTGEGETQYF.

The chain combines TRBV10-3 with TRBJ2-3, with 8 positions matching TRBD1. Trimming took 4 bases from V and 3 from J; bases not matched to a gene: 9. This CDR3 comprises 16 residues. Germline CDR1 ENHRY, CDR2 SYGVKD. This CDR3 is CAISGKGQAGTDTQYF. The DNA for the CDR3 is TGTGCCATCAGTGGAAAGGGACAGGCTGGGACAGATACGCAGTATTTT.

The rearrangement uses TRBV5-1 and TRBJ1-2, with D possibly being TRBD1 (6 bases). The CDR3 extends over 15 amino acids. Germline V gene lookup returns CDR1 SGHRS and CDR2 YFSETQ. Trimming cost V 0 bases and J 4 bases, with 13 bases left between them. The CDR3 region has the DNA TGCGCCAGCAGCTTGGAACCGACAGGCCGCTATGGCTACACCTTC. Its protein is CASSLEPTGRYGYTF. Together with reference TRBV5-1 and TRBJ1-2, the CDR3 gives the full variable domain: KAGVTQTPRYLIKTRGQQVTLSCSPISGHRSVSWYQQTPGQGLQFLFEYFSETQRNKGNFPGRFSGRQFSNSRSEMNVSTLELGDSALYLCASSLEPTGRYGYTFGSGTRLTVV.

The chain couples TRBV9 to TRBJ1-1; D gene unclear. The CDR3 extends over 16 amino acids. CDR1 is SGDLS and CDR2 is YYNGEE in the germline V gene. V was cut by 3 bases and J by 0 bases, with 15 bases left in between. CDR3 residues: CASSASGGVLNTEAFF. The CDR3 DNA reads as TGTGCCAGCAGCGCGAGTGGCGGGGTACTGAACACTGAAGCTTTCTTT.

CDR3 sequence reads: CASSRDRNNYGYTF. Here the CDR3 DNA reads TGTGCCAGTAGTAGGGACAGAAATAACTATGGCTACACCTTC. The chain uses TRBV19 and TRBJ1-2, with 7 bases lining up with TRBD1. V lost 4 bases, J lost 1 base, and 3 bases stayed unmatched. Germline V lookup: CDR1 LNHDA, CDR2 SQIVND (reference sequence). CDR3 size: 14 residues. Complete variable domain (other parts from reference TRBV19 and TRBJ1-2): DGGITQSPKYLFRKEGQNVTLSCEQNLNHDAMYWYRQDPGQGLRLIYYSQIVNDFQKGDIAEGYSVSREKKESFPLTVTSAQKNPTAFYLCASSRDRNNYGYTFGSGTRLTVV.

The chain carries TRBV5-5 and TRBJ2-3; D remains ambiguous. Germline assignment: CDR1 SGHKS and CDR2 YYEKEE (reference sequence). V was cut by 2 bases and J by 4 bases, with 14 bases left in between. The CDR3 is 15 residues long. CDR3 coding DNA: TGTGCCAGCAGCTTTTGGCTCTCTACAGCAGATACGCAGTATTTT. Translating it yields CASSFWLSTADTQYF.

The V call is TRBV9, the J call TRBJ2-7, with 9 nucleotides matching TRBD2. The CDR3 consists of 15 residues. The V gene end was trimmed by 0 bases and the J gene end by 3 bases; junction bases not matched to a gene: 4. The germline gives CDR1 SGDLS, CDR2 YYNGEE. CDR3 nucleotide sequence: TGTGCCAGCAGCGTAGATTCTAGCGGGAACTACGAGCAGTACTTC. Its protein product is CASSVDSSGNYEQYF. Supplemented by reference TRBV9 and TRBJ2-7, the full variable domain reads DSGVTQTPKHLITATGQRVTLRCSPRSGDLSVYWYQQSLDQGLQFLIQYYNGEERAKGNILERFSAQQFPDLHSELNLSSLELGDSALYFCASSVDSSGNYEQYFGPGTRLTVT.

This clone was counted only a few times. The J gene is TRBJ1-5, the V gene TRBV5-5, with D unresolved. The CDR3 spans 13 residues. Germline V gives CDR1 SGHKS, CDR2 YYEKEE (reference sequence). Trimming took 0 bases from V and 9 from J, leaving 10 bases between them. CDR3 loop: CASSLAVFWPQHF. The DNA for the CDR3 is TGTGCCAGCAGCTTGGCGGTTTTCTGGCCCCAGCATTTT.

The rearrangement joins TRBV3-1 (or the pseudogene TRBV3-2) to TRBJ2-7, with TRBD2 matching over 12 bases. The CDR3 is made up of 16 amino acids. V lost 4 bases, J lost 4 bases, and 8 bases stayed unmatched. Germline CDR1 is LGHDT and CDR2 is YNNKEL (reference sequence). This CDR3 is CASSPILAGGSYEQYF. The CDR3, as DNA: TGTGCCAGCAGCCCTATACTAGCGGGGGGCTCTTACGAGCAGTACTTC.

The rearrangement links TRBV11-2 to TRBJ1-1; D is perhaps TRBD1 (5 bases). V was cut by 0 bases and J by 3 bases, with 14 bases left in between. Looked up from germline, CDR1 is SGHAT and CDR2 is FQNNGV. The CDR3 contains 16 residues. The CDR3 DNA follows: TGTGCCAGCAGCTTAGATCTCCTGGGGGAGGACACTGAAGCTTTCTTT. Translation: CASSLDLLGEDTEAFF.

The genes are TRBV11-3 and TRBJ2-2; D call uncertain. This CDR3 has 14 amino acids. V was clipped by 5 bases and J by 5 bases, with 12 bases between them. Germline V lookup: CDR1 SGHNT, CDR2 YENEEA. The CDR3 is CASSQSVPTGELFF. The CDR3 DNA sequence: TGTGCCAGCAGCCAATCGGTACCAACCGGGGAGCTGTTTTTT.

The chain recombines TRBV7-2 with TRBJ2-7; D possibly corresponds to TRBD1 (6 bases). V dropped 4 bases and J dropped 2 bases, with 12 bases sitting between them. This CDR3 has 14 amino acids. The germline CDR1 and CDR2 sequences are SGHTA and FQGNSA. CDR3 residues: CASSSPGQTYEQYF. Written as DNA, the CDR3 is TGTGCCAGCAGCTCACCAGGACAGACCTACGAGCAGTACTTC.

The CDR3 loop is CASSFGRGVNTGELFF. CDR3 DNA sequence: TGTGCCAGCAGCTTTGGGCGCGGGGTGAACACCGGGGAGCTGTTTTTT. The chain recombines TRBV5-4 with TRBJ2-2; perhaps TRBD2 as D (6 bases). Trimming took off 2 bases at V and 1 base at J, with 12 bases between the two ends. This CDR3 spans 16 amino acids. Germline-derived CDR1 and CDR2 are SGHNT and YYREEE (reference sequence). The variable domain in full, completed from reference TRBV5-4 and TRBJ2-2, reads ETGVTQSPTHLIKTRGQQVTLRCSSQSGHNTVSWYQQALGQGPQFIFQYYREEENGRGNFPPRFSGLQFPNYSSELNVNALELDDSALYLCASSFGRGVNTGELFFGEGSRLTVL.

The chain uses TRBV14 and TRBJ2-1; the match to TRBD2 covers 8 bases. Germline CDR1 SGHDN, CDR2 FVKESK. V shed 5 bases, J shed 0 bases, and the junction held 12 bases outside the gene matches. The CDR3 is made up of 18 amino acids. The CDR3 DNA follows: TGTGCCAGCAGCTCCAGACTAGCGCTACTTTCCTCCTACAATGAGCAGTTCTTC. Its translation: CASSSRLALLSSYNEQFF. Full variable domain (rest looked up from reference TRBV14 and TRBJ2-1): EAGVTQFPSHSVIEKGQTVTLRCDPISGHDNLYWYRRVMGKEIKFLLHFVKESKQDESGMPNNRFLAERTGGTYSTLKVQPAELEDSGVYFCASSSRLALLSSYNEQFFGPGTRLTVL.

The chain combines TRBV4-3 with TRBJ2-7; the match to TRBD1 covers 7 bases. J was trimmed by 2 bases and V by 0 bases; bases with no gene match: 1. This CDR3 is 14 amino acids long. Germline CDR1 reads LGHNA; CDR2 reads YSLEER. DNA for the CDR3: TGCGCCAGCAGCCAAGATGGGACAGCCTACGAGCAGTACTTC. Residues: CASSQDGTAYEQYF.

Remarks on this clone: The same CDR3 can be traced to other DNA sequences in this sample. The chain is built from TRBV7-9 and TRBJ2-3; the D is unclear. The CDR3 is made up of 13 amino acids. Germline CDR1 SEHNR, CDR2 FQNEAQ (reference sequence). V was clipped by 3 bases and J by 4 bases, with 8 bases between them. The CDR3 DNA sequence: TGTGCCAGCAGCTTGAGGTTAGCAGATACGCAGTATTTT. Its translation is CASSLRLADTQYF.

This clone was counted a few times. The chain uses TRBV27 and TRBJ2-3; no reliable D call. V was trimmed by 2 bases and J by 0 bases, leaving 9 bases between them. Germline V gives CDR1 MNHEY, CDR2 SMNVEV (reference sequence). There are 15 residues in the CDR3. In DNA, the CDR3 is TGTGCCAGCAGTTTAGTCAGTCCTAGCACAGATACGCAGTATTTT. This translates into CASSLVSPSTDTQYF.

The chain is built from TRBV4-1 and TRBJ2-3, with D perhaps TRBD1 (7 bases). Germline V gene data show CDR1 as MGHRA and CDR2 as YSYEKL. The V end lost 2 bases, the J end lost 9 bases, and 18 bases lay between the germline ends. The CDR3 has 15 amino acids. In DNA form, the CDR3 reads TGCGCCAGCAGCCAACCAACGACAGGGAGGAAGACGCAGTATTTT. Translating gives CASSQPTTGRKTQYF.

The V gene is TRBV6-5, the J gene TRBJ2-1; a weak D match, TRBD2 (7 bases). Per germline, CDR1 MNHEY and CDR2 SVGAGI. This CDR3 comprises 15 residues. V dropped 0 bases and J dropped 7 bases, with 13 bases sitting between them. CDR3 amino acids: CASSYSWGGPNEQFF. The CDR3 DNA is TGTGCCAGCAGTTACTCTTGGGGGGGCCCGAATGAGCAGTTCTTC.

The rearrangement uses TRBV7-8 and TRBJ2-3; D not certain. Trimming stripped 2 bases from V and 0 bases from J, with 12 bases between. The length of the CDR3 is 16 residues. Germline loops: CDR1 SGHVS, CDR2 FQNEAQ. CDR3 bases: TGTGCCAGCAGCTTACCCCACCGGTCTAGCACAGATACGCAGTATTTT. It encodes CASSLPHRSSTDTQYF.

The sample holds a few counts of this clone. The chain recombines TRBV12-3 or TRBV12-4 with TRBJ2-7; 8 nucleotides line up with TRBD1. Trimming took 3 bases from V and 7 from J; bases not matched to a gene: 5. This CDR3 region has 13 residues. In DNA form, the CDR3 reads TGTGCCAGCAGTTTTCATACAGGGGGAGAGCAGTACTTC. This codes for CASSFHTGGEQYF.

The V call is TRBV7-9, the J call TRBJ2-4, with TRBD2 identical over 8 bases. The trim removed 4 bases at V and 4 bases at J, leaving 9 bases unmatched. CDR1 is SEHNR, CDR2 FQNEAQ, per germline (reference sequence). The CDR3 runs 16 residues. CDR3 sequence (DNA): TGTGCCAGCAGCTCGGGCGGGGGGAGGACGAAAAACATTCAGTACTTC. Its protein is CASSSGGGRTKNIQYF.

The CDR3 nucleotides read TGCGCCAGCAGCTTACTATCTGGGGCCAACGTCCTGACTTTC. This gives the protein CASSLLSGANVLTF. The V and J genes are TRBV5-1 and TRBJ2-6, with D hard to call. The CDR3 loop spans 14 amino acids. V dropped 2 bases and J dropped 1 base, with 4 bases sitting between them. The V gene's germline CDR1 is SGHRS and CDR2 YFSETQ.

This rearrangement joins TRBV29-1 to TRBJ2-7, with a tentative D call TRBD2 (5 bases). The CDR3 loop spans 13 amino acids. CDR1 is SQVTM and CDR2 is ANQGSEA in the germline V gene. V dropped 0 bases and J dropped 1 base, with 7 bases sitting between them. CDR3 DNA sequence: TGCAGCGTTGAAGATCCGGGATCCTACGAGCAGTACTTC. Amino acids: CSVEDPGSYEQYF.